The present T cell receptor (beta chain) was sequenced within a study of shared clonotypes between healthy human individuals (dated by TCRdb to about 2020). Background for the entire study: A few men and a couple of women, aged 18 to 49 years, made up the cohort. To estimate repertoire size and how much clonotypes are shared between individuals, the study performed deep sequencing of blood TCR repertoires from about five healthy adults. Between about 0.9 and 9 billion PBMCs per donor were obtained by leukapheresis. For each donor, CD4 naive and CD4 memory were each given three plates, CD8 naive was given two plates, and CD8 memory was given one plate. Different laboratories and diverse techniques were used to prepare libraries and sequence TCR repertoires, to increase sequencing depth and limit assay-specific biases. Beyond this particular receptor, the publication reports: Naive subsets generally had larger estimated clonotype richness than memory subsets. Compared with non-shared clonotypes, clonotypes shared by all four sorted-subset donors had higher generation probabilities. The genetic and exposure-history diversity represented was limited by the small number of donors. Pairwise subsampling led to the expectation that sequencing depth would affect the degree of clonotype sharing among donors. Sampling was restricted to blood, and TCR repertoires in tissue are likely to differ from TCR repertoires in blood. About 4.5% of naive CD4, 3% to 3.5% of naive CD8, roughly 2.4% of memory CD4, and about 0.4% of memory CD8 clonotypes were shared across several donors. Even with the large sequencing depth, rarefaction of the sorted-subset datasets indicated that sequencing was incomplete.

The donors were healthy, HIV-negative adults who had no recently reported acute infections or vaccinations. All donors were Caucasian adults living in Nashville, Tennessee, USA. CD4+ T cells were enriched by magnetic negative selection; naive cells were then positively selected on CD45RA, and the negative fraction formed the memory subset. Blood was collected by leukapheresis, and PBMCs were isolated by Ficoll-Histopaque density gradient centrifugation and then cryopreserved in liquid nitrogen vapor phase. Analytical flow cytometry was used to check the purity and quantity of each magnetically sorted T cell population. Genomic DNA was isolated from every sorted fraction and measured by UV absorbance on a Nanodrop 2000c. Its CDR3 holds 15 amino acids, cysteine through phenylalanine. The CDR3 DNA has 45 bases and is translated from base 1. The CDR1 and CDR2 encoded by the germline V gene (reference sequence) are SGHNT and YYREEE. V lost 2 bases and J lost 1 base, and the count of bases not matched to a germline gene is 5.

Remarks on this clone: Its cognate antigen has yet to be identified. Base qualities are not at hand, and no much larger clone is one base apart.

Using the deep immunoSEQ assay, multiplex PCR amplified TCR CDR3 regions from genomic DNA. Extracted genomic DNA from each cell subset was distributed evenly across all wells of several immunoSEQ 96-well plates, and each plate was treated as a replicate. Each replicate PCR for sorted subsets received about 180 ng genomic DNA, equal to around 32,000 T cell genomes. Purified libraries were quantified with a Qubit 3.0 fluorometer, sized on a Bioanalyzer 2100, and re-quantified with the KAPA Library Quantification kit. Every immunoSEQ 96-well plate was sequenced on a dedicated single-read 150-cycle Illumina NextSeq 550 flow cell. In the authors' own workflow: The immunoSEQ output contained only junctional sequences without quality scores, so filtering could not match that applied to full-length reads. Sequences were annotated with PyIR, a Python wrapper for IgBLAST v1.9, using IMGT germline references to assign V/J genes and CDR3. Reads with weak V/J assignments (E-value above 1e-6), missing CDR3, stop codons, out-of-frame junctions, or ambiguous translated residues were removed. A V3J clonotype was defined by an identical inferred V gene, J gene, and CDR3 amino acid sequence. To compute the percentage overlap between repertoires, the number of shared unique clonotypes was divided by the size of the smaller repertoire. Repertoire richness was assessed with RTK rarefaction, the Chao1 estimator, and Recon v2.1 estimates of unobserved clonotypes. Generation probabilities for all TCRbeta clonotypes obtained by the gDNA method from a few donors were computed using OLGA. Drawn from immuneACCESS, this table holds only the in-frame rearrangements with V and J called that TCRdb kept. Clones are partly lost; checked studies trace under half to an unresolved V gene and leave the rest unexplained. V and J calls plus clone size are reproduced from that table; the DNA served to infer D and trimming. The sample table records millions of clones; approximately 95% of these occur just once. The top ten clones comprise approximately 0.4% of the sample.

The sample comprised naive CD4+ T cells from PBMCs. This specimen's cell subset or site label, interpreted: CD45RA+ positively selected. This TCR was recovered from a man aged 18 to 30 in good health. Some clones in this sample may be carry-over from other donors' samples. The V gene is TRBV5-4 and the J gene is TRBJ2-5; TRBD2 aligns with 7 central bases. The CDR3 has the sequence CASSFRLAAQETQYF. The DNA reads as follows: TGTGCCAGCAGCTTCCGTCTAGCGGCCCAAGAGACCCAGTACTTC.